Below are 20 T cell receptor beta chains sequenced from a single sample in a study of CD8+CD57+ T cells in acquired aplastic anemia. By flow cytometry, patients selected for sequencing had shown an expansion of CD8+CD57+ cells. CDR3 and TCR beta VDJ profiling relied on genomic DNA as the template. In TCRdb, the reads were re-called with MiXCR into one record per CDR3 protein. Altogether 50,000 or so distinct CDR3 sequences are present, roughly three fifths being singletons, with the ten largest covering around 17%. Sample: sorted CD4+, CD8+, or CD8+CD57+ T cells (not recorded which) from PBMCs. The receptors shown here come from a human donor with aplastic anemia.

Many counts were recorded for this clonotype. This CDR3 reads CASSVSGVGNNEQFF. The CDR3 DNA follows: TGTGCCAGCAGCGTTAGCGGGGTCGGGAACAATGAGCAGTTCTTC. The J gene is TRBJ2-1, the V gene TRBV9; 8 bases map to TRBD2. The CDR3 loop spans 15 amino acids. Trimming cost V 2 bases and J 5 bases; bases outside gene matches: 6. Germline V lookup: CDR1 SGDLS, CDR2 YYNGEE.

This sequence joins TRBV20-1 and TRBJ1-6; TRBD1 aligns across 7 bases. This CDR3 is built from 16 residues. The germline V gene has CDR1 DFQATT and CDR2 SNEGSKA (reference sequence). After removal of 0 bases from V and 2 bases from J, the junction contained 4 bases not matched to a gene. The CDR3 DNA sequence: TGCAGTGCTAGAGAGCAGGACAGGACCTATAATTCACCCCTCCACTTT. Translating gives CSAREQDRTYNSPLHF.

The J gene is TRBJ1-2, the V gene TRBV29-1; D unresolved. In germline, CDR1 is SQVTM, CDR2 ANQGSEA. Trimming cost V 4 bases and J 3 bases, with 9 bases left between them. The CDR3 loop spans 12 amino acids. CDR3 sequence: CSVGQRDYGYTF. As DNA, the CDR3 is TGCAGCGTTGGGCAGAGGGACTATGGCTACACCTTC.

This chain links TRBV19 with TRBJ2-1; the match to TRBD2 covers 9 bases. Germline V lookup: CDR1 LNHDA, CDR2 SQIVND (reference sequence). J gave up 4 bases and V 5 bases, and 6 bases lay outside the gene matches. The CDR3 length is 15 residues. The CDR3 DNA reads TGTGCCAGTAGTCTAGCGGGGTCATCTTACAATGAGCAGTTCTTC. Protein product: CASSLAGSSYNEQFF.

The J gene is TRBJ1-1, the V gene TRBV10-3, with D tentatively TRBD1 (5 bases). Germline CDR1 reads ENHRY; CDR2 reads SYGVKD. CDR3 length equals 14 residues. The V gene lost 6 bases and the J gene lost 0 bases, with 11 bases spanning the gap. The CDR3 coding sequence is TGTGCCATCAGCCTAGACAGTATGAACACTGAAGCTTTCTTT. This encodes CAISLDSMNTEAFF.

This clonotype is medium-sized. Because the CDR3 is missing its conserved closing phenylalanine or tryptophan, this is likely a read error. The DNA is left out, because the CDR3 cannot be placed on it with certainty; the CDR3 is given as TCRdb lists it. The V call is TRBV2, the J call TRBJ1-1. Germline V gene data show CDR1 as SNHLY and CDR2 as FYNNEI. The CDR3 adds up to 9 amino acids, both ends counted. The CDR3 spells CASSVGLSI.

In its sample, this clonotype was seen once. The CDR3 bases are TGTGCCAGTCTGGGCTGGGCTGGTGAGACCCAGTACTTC. As protein: CASLGWAGETQYF. V and J are TRBV7-9 and TRBJ2-5; D uncertain. The CDR3 is 13 amino acids. Germline V gene data show CDR1 as SEHNR and CDR2 as FQNEAQ (reference sequence). The V gene lost 9 bases and the J gene lost 5 bases, with 16 bases spanning the gap.

The chain recombines TRBV4-2 with TRBJ1-1; no firm D call. The germline CDR1 and CDR2 sequences are LGHNA and YNFKEQ. CDR3 length: 13 amino acids. Trimming removed 1 base from V and 4 bases from J, with 7 bases in between. The CDR3 region is CASSQAQGTEAFF. CDR3 DNA sequence: TGTGCCAGCAGCCAAGCACAAGGCACTGAAGCTTTCTTT.

The chain combines TRBV9 with TRBJ2-3; D possibly corresponds to TRBD2 (6 bases). The CDR3 runs 15 residues. Trimming shortened V by 0 bases and J by 5 bases, and 13 bases separated the two germline ends. Looked up from germline, CDR1 is SGDLS and CDR2 is YYNGEE. This CDR3 is CASSVEGLGGDTQYF. The CDR3 DNA reads TGTGCCAGCAGCGTAGAAGGGTTGGGGGGAGATACGCAGTATTTT.

The J gene is TRBJ1-1, the V gene TRBV30, with 9 bases that match TRBD1. Trimming removed 1 base from V and 3 bases from J; junction bases left unmatched: 6. The CDR3 is 15 amino acids. The germline V gene has CDR1 GTSNPN and CDR2 SVGIG (reference sequence). The CDR3 region has the DNA TGTGCCTGGAGTGACGGGACAGGGCGGGACACTGAAGCTTTCTTT. Translation: CAWSDGTGRDTEAFF.

The J gene is TRBJ2-3, the V gene TRBV6-1, with a tentative D call TRBD1 (6 bases). The ends were cut back, 6 bases at V and 3 bases at J, with 13 bases in the middle. CDR1 and CDR2 from the germline V gene are MNHNS and SASEGT. The CDR3 has 14 amino acids. CDR3 residues: CASRLGGTTDTQYF. The CDR3 DNA sequence: TGTGCCAGCAGGTTAGGGGGTACTACAGATACGCAGTATTTT.

The chain is built from TRBV19 and TRBJ2-7; D remains unclear. The CDR3 is made up of 10 amino acids. V was cut by 5 bases and J by 3 bases, with 2 bases left in between. The V gene's germline CDR1 is LNHDA and CDR2 SQIVND (reference sequence). CDR3 coding DNA: TGTGCCAGTAGTCGCTACGAGCAGTACTTC. This gives the protein CASSRYEQYF.

J is TRBJ1-2 and V is TRBV29-1; D remains unclear. Germline V gene sequence: CDR1 SQVTM, CDR2 ANQGSEA. V was cut by 0 bases and J by 3 bases, with 11 bases left in between. This CDR3 spans 14 amino acids. This CDR3 is CSVEDRLGYYGYTF. CDR3 coding DNA: TGCAGCGTTGAAGATCGATTGGGATACTATGGCTACACCTTC.

This clonotype was seen a handful of times. The genes are TRBV15 and TRBJ2-7; D remains ambiguous. The V and J ends lost 3 bases and 4 bases respectively, with 13 bases between them. The CDR3 loop spans 14 amino acids. In germline, CDR1 is LNHNV, CDR2 YYDKDF (reference sequence). This chain's CDR3 is CATSSAFSRYEQYF. The CDR3 nucleotides are TGTGCCACCAGCAGTGCGTTCTCCAGGTACGAGCAGTACTTC.

The gene calls are TRBV2 and TRBJ2-7; 12 bases match TRBD1. Germline CDR1 SNHLY, CDR2 FYNNEI. The CDR3 covers 15 residues. V dropped 6 bases and J dropped 5; count of bases not matched to a gene: 8. DNA of the CDR3: TGTGCCAGCAGCGGGAGAGGGACAGGGGGCAACGAGCAGTACTTC. This sequence encodes CASSGRGTGGNEQYF.

This clonotype came up many times. The chain carries TRBV28 and TRBJ1-6, with D perhaps TRBD1 (5 bases). The V and J ends lost 3 bases and 5 bases respectively, with 14 bases between them. The V gene's germline CDR1 is MDHEN and CDR2 SYDVKM. The CDR3 runs to 16 residues. The CDR3 region is CASSLIGVGNNSPLHF. CDR3 bases: TGTGCCAGCAGTTTGATAGGGGTCGGCAATAATTCACCCCTCCACTTT.

The table lists this clonotype with many counts. The genes are TRBV15 and TRBJ2-2; D may be TRBD2 (6 bases). The length of the CDR3 is 16 residues. The V gene's germline CDR1 is LNHNV and CDR2 YYDKDF (reference sequence). Trimming took off 8 bases at V and 4 bases at J, with 20 bases between the two ends. The CDR3, as DNA: TGTGCCACCGGTAGGAGGGGCATGGAAGGCACCGGGGAGCTGTTTTTT. It specifies CATGRRGMEGTGELFF.

This clonotype showed up many times. This chain links TRBV6-2 or TRBV6-3 with TRBJ2-3; the D is unclear. Trimming took 0 bases from V and 6 from J, leaving 7 bases between them. CDR1 and CDR2 from the germline V gene are MNHEY and SVGEGT. The CDR3 totals 13 residues. The CDR3 is CASSYSWADTQYF. The CDR3 region has the DNA TGTGCCAGCAGTTACTCGTGGGCCGATACGCAGTATTTT.

This clonotype has a handful of counts. The chain carries TRBV7-3 and TRBJ1-2; no definite D call. This CDR3 has 13 amino acids. Trimming shortened V by 5 bases and J by 2 bases, and 9 bases separated the two germline ends. Germline CDR1 is SGHTA and CDR2 is FQGTGA. In nucleotides, the CDR3 is TGTGCCAGCAGCCCGGACGGGAACTATGGCTACACCTTC. Translating gives CASSPDGNYGYTF.

This clonotype was detected many times. The chain combines TRBV5-5 with TRBJ1-4; a weak D match, TRBD1 (5 bases). The V end lost 4 bases, the J end lost 9 bases, and 16 bases lay between the germline ends. Germline CDR1 SGHKS, CDR2 YYEKEE (reference sequence). The CDR3 consists of 14 residues. In DNA, the CDR3 is TGTGCCAGCAGCCCAACAGCGGGGGAGAAAAAACTGTTTTTT. As protein: CASSPTAGEKKLFF.